This T cell receptor (beta chain) was obtained from a study of cytomegalovirus exposure and HLA in healthy donors. Study outcomes and limitations: Only CMV serostatus was available as immune exposure information.

PCR was performed using 60 Vbeta and 13 Jbeta primers. Clones were read by immunoSEQ multiplex PCR, and TCRdb kept only the in-frame ones, dropping some. This table has roughly 52,000 clones, around 78% appearing once. In the case of this clone: Its specificity is not known.

Sampled while nominally healthy, donors likely had unrecorded immune exposures. Source material: PBMCs. This TCR was recovered from a female donor in good health and CMV-seronegative.

CDR3 region: CASSRSGGEKLFF. DNA of the CDR3: TGTGCCAGCAGTCGGAGCGGGGGGGAAAAACTGTTTTTT. The chain links TRBV6-6 to TRBJ1-4; perhaps TRBD1 as D (5 bases). CDR1 is MNHNY, CDR2 SVGAGI, per germline (reference sequence). Deletions cut 5 bases from V and 8 bases from J, with 12 bases between. The CDR3 is 13 amino acids.